This T cell receptor (beta chain) was retrieved from a study of OX40 agonist ivuxolimab in advanced cancers. Whole-study context: Among those enrolled, mean age was around 60 years (range roughly 23 to 79) and 82.7% were male. Prior anti-PD-1, anti-PD-L1 or anti-CTLA-4 therapy did not bar entry, and 40% to 45% had some. Overall study results and limits: The study found among the lowest clonal expansion in partial responders at 0.1-3.0 mg/kg.

Points on this clone: Its specificity is not known.

TCRdb keeps only in-frame clones here, not all; method: immunoSEQ multiplex PCR. The repertoire includes some 25,000 clones, roughly four fifths of them detected once, and about 20% sits in the top ten. Trimming took 10 bases from V and 3 from J, leaving 28 bases between them. Germline V gene sequence: CDR1 MRHNA, CDR2 SNTAGT. The CDR3 has 17 amino acids. The sequenced sample was CD4+ or CD8+ T cells sorted from blood, obtained in a trial of the OX40 agonist ivuxolimab. This chain joins TRBV6-4 and TRBJ2-7; D gene uncertain. This sequence originates from an adult with an advanced solid tumor such as melanoma, head and neck, liver or kidney cancer. CDR3 sequence reads: CATTSPAVKTGHYEQYF. The CDR3 coding sequence is TGTGCCACCACATCTCCCGCCGTGAAAACGGGCCACTACGAGCAGTACTTC.